The T cell receptor (beta chain) under discussion was sequenced for a study of cytomegalovirus exposure and HLA in healthy donors. The PCR was carried out with 60 Vbeta primers and 13 Jbeta primers. Assay used: immunoSEQ multiplex PCR; TCRdb lists only in-frame clones, some missing. The sample has some 190,000 clones, 82% seen once. The length of the CDR3 is 14 residues. Trimming pared 1 base from V and 4 bases from J, leaving 13 bases between. CDR1 SQVTM and CDR2 ANQGSEA come from the germline V gene. The chain has TRBV29-1 and TRBJ1-1, with TRBD1 as a possible D gene (5 bases). The material sequenced was PBMCs. The TCR comes from a man between 35 and 55 years old in good health and CMV-seronegative. CDR3 DNA: TGCAGCGTTGAAGCGTCGGCGGGGGTCACTGAAGCTTTCTTT. Its protein is CSVEASAGVTEAFF.